Shown below are 16 T cell receptor beta chains from a single sample sequenced in a study of control samples from healthy donors and cancer patients. Using immunoSEQ multiplex PCR, the repertoire was profiled, and TCRdb retains in-frame clones only, with some absent. This table holds roughly 120,000 clones, about 89% found once. The sequenced sample consisted of blood. The receptors here all came from a man aged 50 or older in good health.

The J gene is TRBJ2-7, the V gene TRBV19, with TRBD1 matching over 7 bases. The CDR3 has 14 residues. V lost 3 bases to trimming and J lost 2 bases; unmatched junction nucleotides: 4. CDR1 and CDR2 from the germline V gene are LNHDA and SQIVND (reference sequence). The CDR3 is CASSIRGPPYEQYF. In DNA form, the CDR3 reads TGTGCCAGTAGTATTAGGGGGCCACCCTACGAGCAGTACTTC.

The chain employs TRBV6-6 and TRBJ2-1; 10 bases map to TRBD2. CDR3 length: 15 residues. The V and J ends lost 5 bases and 4 bases, in that order; junction bases with no gene match: 5. In germline, CDR1 is MNHNY, CDR2 SVGAGI (reference sequence). As DNA, the CDR3 is TGTGCCAGCAGTGGTGAGCGGGGGGGGTACAATGAGCAGTTCTTC. Amino acids: CASSGERGGYNEQFF.

The sample holds a few counts of this clone. The rearrangement links TRBV29-1 to TRBJ2-5; the D gene is possibly TRBD1 (5 bases). The CDR3 contains 11 residues. Germline CDR1 reads SQVTM; CDR2 reads ANQGSEA. V lost 7 bases and J lost 4, with 10 bases in between. CDR3 residues: CSGGMGETQYF. The CDR3 DNA follows: TGCAGCGGGGGCATGGGAGAGACCCAGTACTTC. Drawing the rest from reference TRBV29-1 and TRBJ2-5, the complete variable domain is SAVISQKPSRDICQRGTSLTIQCQVDSQVTMMFWYRQQPGQSLTLIATANQGSEATYESGFVIDKFPISRPNLTFSTLTVSNMSPEDSSIYLCSGGMGETQYFGPGTRLLVL.

The chain employs TRBV5-1 and TRBJ1-2; D is unclear. V was trimmed by 2 bases and J by 8 bases, leaving 13 bases between them. The germline V gene encodes CDR1 SGHRS and CDR2 YFSETQ. This CDR3 region has 13 residues. For the CDR3, the DNA is TGCGCCAGCAGCTTTCTAAGGGCCGGCGGCTACACCTTC. Amino acid sequence: CASSFLRAGGYTF.

The gene calls are TRBV5-1 and TRBJ2-3, with TRBD2 as a possible D gene (6 bases). CDR1 and CDR2 (germline): SGHRS, YFSETQ. The V end lost 6 bases, the J end lost 0 bases, and 11 bases lay between the germline ends. The CDR3 spans 14 residues. Written as DNA, the CDR3 is TGCGCCAGCAATATTCGGGAGAGCACAGATACGCAGTATTTT. It encodes CASNIRESTDTQYF.

This clone was picked up one time. This chain uses TRBV2 with TRBJ1-1; 7 nucleotides line up with TRBD1. Germline V gives CDR1 SNHLY, CDR2 FYNNEI. V was pared by 6 bases and J by 5 bases, with 6 bases of the junction left unmatched. This CDR3 region has 13 residues. The CDR3 here is CASSPQGGTEAFF. Here the CDR3 DNA reads TGTGCCAGCAGCCCCCAGGGGGGGACTGAAGCTTTCTTT.

The chain links TRBV4-1 to TRBJ1-2, with D maybe TRBD1 (5 bases). This CDR3 has 15 amino acids. CDR1 is MGHRA and CDR2 is YSYEKL in the germline V gene. V was pared by 1 base and J by 2 bases, with 11 bases between. CDR3 in DNA: TGCGCCAGCAGCCAAGTAGGAGGGGTAAACTATGGCTACACCTTC. Protein: CASSQVGGVNYGYTF.

The chain uses TRBV20-1 and TRBJ2-5; 7 bases line up with TRBD1. Germline CDR1 DFQATT, CDR2 SNEGSKA (reference sequence). The CDR3 extends over 15 amino acids. The V segment lost 3 bases and the J segment 2 bases; nucleotides outside the gene matches: 9. As DNA, the CDR3 is TGCAGTGCTAGTCAGTACAGGGGACGTCAAGAGACCCAGTACTTC. Translating it yields CSASQYRGRQETQYF.

This chain connects TRBV3-1 (or the pseudogene TRBV3-2) to TRBJ2-5; weak D call: TRBD1 (7 bases). Per germline, CDR1 LGHDT and CDR2 YNNKEL (reference sequence). The CDR3 is made up of 12 amino acids. V gave up 11 bases and J gave up 4 bases, with 14 bases separating them. In DNA form, the CDR3 reads TGTGCCGCGGAGGGGGCGGGAGAGACCCAGTACTTC. It encodes CAAEGAGETQYF.

This clone was found once. The chain has TRBV24-1 and TRBJ2-1; 8 nucleotides agree with TRBD1. Germline trimming cut 3 bases from V and 7 bases from J; bases unmatched to any gene: 10. Per the germline V gene, CDR1 is KGHDR and CDR2 is SFDVKD. The CDR3 length is 16 residues. In DNA form, the CDR3 reads TGTGCCACCAGTGATGGCAGGGGGCTCCTAGTTAATGAGCAGTTCTTC. This gives the protein CATSDGRGLLVNEQFF.

This sequence joins TRBV15 and TRBJ2-1; D uncertain. The CDR3 contains 13 residues. The germline V gene encodes CDR1 LNHNV and CDR2 YYDKDF (reference sequence). V shed 0 bases and J shed 10 bases, with 10 bases lying between them. DNA for the CDR3: TGTGCCACCAGCAGAGATCGGTCCCGCGAGCAGTTCTTC. Protein product: CATSRDRSREQFF.

The genes are TRBV5-1 and TRBJ2-5; TRBD1 might be the D (7 bases). The CDR3 sequence is 16 residues long. V was shortened by 4 bases and J by 5 bases, with 21 bases between the two germline ends. Germline V lookup: CDR1 SGHRS, CDR2 YFSETQ. CDR3 nucleotide sequence: TGCGCCAGCAGCCAGGGGGAGGAGCTTTTTTTGGAGACCCAGTACTTC. Its protein product is CASSQGEELFLETQYF.

The rearrangement joins TRBV5-4 to TRBJ1-3; TRBD1 aligns across 10 bases. This CDR3 contains 18 residues. Germline trimming cut 5 bases from V and 1 base from J; bases unmatched to any gene: 12. The V gene's germline CDR1 is SGHNT and CDR2 YYREEE (reference sequence). The CDR3 coding sequence is TGTGCCAGCAGTCCGGGACAGGGGAACGGTAGGTCTGGAAACACCATATATTTT. This codes for CASSPGQGNGRSGNTIYF.

This clone appeared a single time. This chain joins TRBV5-1 and TRBJ1-2; 9 bases agree with TRBD1. The CDR3 is 14 amino acids. The J segment lost 5 bases and the V segment lost 3 bases, leaving 5 bases of the junction unmatched. Germline V gene data show CDR1 as SGHRS and CDR2 as YFSETQ. CDR3 in amino acids: CASSSPDRGYGYTF. CDR3 sequence (DNA): TGCGCCAGCAGCTCGCCGGACAGGGGATATGGCTACACCTTC.

This sequence joins TRBV4-2 and TRBJ1-6; D is perhaps TRBD1 (5 bases). V was shortened by 0 bases and J by 8 bases, with 14 bases between the two germline ends. Germline V gene lookup returns CDR1 LGHNA and CDR2 YNFKEQ. There are 16 residues in the CDR3. The CDR3: CASSQEGPTPYSPLHF. The CDR3 DNA sequence: TGTGCCAGCAGCCAAGAGGGGCCCACTCCCTATTCACCCCTCCACTTT.

The V call is TRBV7-8, the J call TRBJ1-1; D is possibly TRBD1 (6 bases). Germline CDR1 and CDR2: SGHVS and FQNEAQ. Trimming cost V 5 bases and J 0 bases, with 10 bases left between them. The CDR3 has 14 amino acids. The CDR3 reads CASSPDRLNTEAFF. For the CDR3, the DNA is TGTGCCAGCAGCCCAGACAGGTTGAACACTGAAGCTTTCTTT.